This is a list of T cell receptor beta chains from one sample in a study of PD-L1 blockade in urothelial cancer. This table comes from immunoSEQ multiplex PCR, and its TCRdb copy is limited to in-frame clones, with some not included. The data contain around 71,000 clones, about 85% of them seen just once; the ten biggest clones take up approximately 6.7%. This specimen was PBMCs, taken around atezolizumab (anti-PD-L1) treatment. These receptors originate from a man in his forties or fifties with urothelial cancer. Both conserved end residues are part of each CDR3. Each record gives: clone size, V gene, D gene, J gene, CDR3 DNA, CDR3 protein. A D gene is named only where the DNA matches it firmly. A clone size is listed for some rows: how often the clone was seen (once, few, many), or a class if it is expanded.

few	TRBV2	TRBD1	TRBJ1-4	TGTGCCAGCAGGGGACAGACTAATGAAAAACTGTTTTTT	CASRGQTNEKLFF
.	TRBV29-1	.	TRBJ1-3	TGCAGCGTTGCAGGCTTCTCTGGAAACACCATATATTTT	CSVAGFSGNTIYF
.	TRBV11-2	TRBD1	TRBJ2-3	TGTGCCAGCACCTGGGACAGGGTGGCAGATACGCAGTATTTT	CASTWDRVADTQYF
.	TRBV30	TRBD2	TRBJ2-7	TGTGCCTGGAGTGCGGTGGGACTAGCGGTCTACGAGCAGTACTTC	CAWSAVGLAVYEQYF
.	TRBV14	TRBD1	TRBJ1-1	TGTGCCAGCAGCCCCTGGACAGGGCTGGACACTGAAGCTTTCTTT	CASSPWTGLDTEAFF
.	TRBV27	TRBD1	TRBJ2-7	TGTGCCAGCAGTCCGAGACAGGGGGCTCTTTCCTACGAGCAGTACTTC	CASSPRQGALSYEQYF
.	TRBV6-1	TRBD1	TRBJ1-6	TGTGCCAGCAGAACAGGGGGCGCATGGAATTCACCCCTCCACTTT	CASRTGGAWNSPLHF
.	TRBV7-3	.	TRBJ1-2	TGTGCCAGCAGCTTAATAGGGACATCTAACTATGGCTACACCTTC	CASSLIGTSNYGYTF
.	TRBV6-6	.	TRBJ1-1	TGTGCCAGCTCGACAGGTAGGAATACTGAAGCTTTCTTT	CASSTGRNTEAFF
once	TRBV5-6	.	TRBJ2-5	TGTGCCAGCAGCTTGGGACAGCTACAAGAGACCCAGTACTTC	CASSLGQLQETQYF
once	TRBV5-1	.	TRBJ2-7	TGCGCCAGCAGCTTGGAGGCGGGCAGGAAGGAGCAGTACTTC	CASSLEAGRKEQYF
.	TRBV28	.	TRBJ2-3	TGTGCCAGCACAACAGGGTTTCTTGGCACAGATACGCAGTATTTT	CASTTGFLGTDTQYF
.	TRBV30	TRBD2	TRBJ2-3	TGTGCCTGGGGACTAGCGGGTCTGACAGATACGCAGTATTTT	CAWGLAGLTDTQYF
.	TRBV28	TRBD2	TRBJ2-1	TGTGCCAGCAGGAAGGGACTAGCGGATAACAATGAGCAGTTCTTC	CASRKGLADNNEQFF
.	TRBV21-1	.	TRBJ1-2	TGTGCCACGACAGGTAGGGGGTTTGGCTACACCTTC	CATTGRGFGYTF
.	TRBV19	.	TRBJ2-2	TGTGCCAGTAGTATCGTGGGGAGCACCGGGGAGCTGTTTTTT	CASSIVGSTGELFF
.	TRBV5-1	TRBD1	TRBJ1-2	TGCGCCAGCAGCACCGGACAGGGGTATGGCTACACCTTC	CASSTGQGYGYTF
.	TRBV5-1	TRBD2	TRBJ2-7	TGCGCCAGCAGCGGGGGACTAGCGGCTTATGCAACCTCCTACGAGCAGTACTTC	CASSGGLAAYATSYEQYF
.	TRBV5-4	TRBD2	TRBJ2-5	TGTGCCAGCAGCTTGTCAAGCCCGGGAGGTGCAGAGACCCAGTACTTC	CASSLSSPGGAETQYF
.	TRBV7-7	TRBD2	TRBJ2-7	TGTGCTAGCAGCTGGCGGCGAGCGGGAGGTCCTAGCTCCTACGAGCAGTACTTC	CASSWRRAGGPSSYEQYF
.	TRBV5-6	.	TRBJ2-1	TGTGCCAGCGCTGCGGGGGCGGGGAATGAGCAGTTCTTC	CASAAGAGNEQFF
.	TRBV6-5	TRBD1	TRBJ1-2	TGTGCCAGCACCCTCAATGGACAGGGGAACTATGGCTACACCTTC	CASTLNGQGNYGYTF
.	TRBV5-4	.	TRBJ1-2	TGTGCCAGCAGCTTGGCGGGGTATGGCTACACCTTC	CASSLAGYGYTF
.	TRBV15	TRBD1	TRBJ1-5	TGTGCCACCAGAGGACAGGGGGGAGGTCAGCCCCAGCATTTT	CATRGQGGGQPQHF
.	TRBV19	TRBD1	TRBJ1-3	TGTGCCAGTAGTATTGAGGGGACAGTCCCTGGAAACACCATATATTTT	CASSIEGTVPGNTIYF
.	TRBV7-2	.	TRBJ2-1	TGTGCCAGCAGCTATCAAGGGGGCAATGAGCAGTTCTTC	CASSYQGGNEQFF